This T cell receptor (beta chain) was captured in a study of blood T cell repertoires in COVID-19. Study-wide background: PBMCs, B-cell-depleted T cells, or T cells provided the cDNA or gDNA that made up the material.

V lost 4 bases and J lost 5; bases outside the gene matches: 12. The CDR3 is made up of 16 amino acids. The V gene's germline CDR1 is MNHNS and CDR2 SASEGT. The protocol was immunoSEQ multiplex PCR, while the TCRdb copy is restricted to in-frame clones and leaves out a portion. This table holds around 130,000 clones, just under 85% found once. The origin of this receptor is a human donor in a cohort sampled during active COVID-19. The sequencing input was peripheral blood. V gene TRBV6-1 combines with J gene TRBJ2-5; TRBD2 agrees at 8 bases. This CDR3 reads CASSGLLAGGGETQYF. Here the CDR3 DNA reads TGTGCCAGCAGTGGCCTACTGGCGGGGGGCGGGGAGACCCAGTACTTC.